The T cell receptor (beta chain) under discussion was sequenced for a study of T cells after yellow fever vaccination. General study points: Peak timing came faster in the weaker secondary response, day 5 versus 15. Clonotypes appearing in both CD4 and CD8 compartments existed, and their share was small. At 95% to 98% for CD4 and almost 90% for CD8, most primary-vaccination clones showed up again after the booster.

This CDR3 is built from 16 residues. V shed 1 base, J shed 3 bases, and the junction held 8 bases outside the gene matches. Germline assignment: CDR1 LGHNA and CDR2 YNFKEQ. This clonotype was detected a few times. The antigen remains unidentified. Conversion of TCR transcripts into cDNA relied on 5'RACE template switching, which added a universal primer site and UMIs. TCRdb itself ran the 5' RACE reads through MiXCR, one entry per CDR3 protein. The table lists some 340,000 distinct CDR3 sequences, roughly a tenth of them singletons. The receptor was derived from a man between 18 and 29 years old who received the YFV17D yellow fever vaccine. This chain uses TRBV4-2 with TRBJ1-2; 7 bases fit TRBD1. The material sequenced was CD4+ T cells sorted from PBMCs, taken 45 days after the yellow fever booster vaccination. The CDR3 DNA reads as TGTGCCAGCAGCCAAGCATCCTTAGACAGGGACTATGGCTACACCTTC. It translates to CASSQASLDRDYGYTF.